This T cell receptor beta chain is from a study of breast tumors, draining lymph nodes, adjacent tissues. Broader study findings: That most tumor T cells come from lymph nodes remained unproven. Compared with lymph nodes, tumors were less diverse; compared with nontumor tissue, more.

Comments on this clonotype: Its specificity is not known. Relative to the germline gene, one junction end is altered; a read error may explain this.

One entry per CDR3 protein, called by TCRdb with MiXCR from the multiplex PCR reads. The data show about 15,000 distinct CDR3 sequences, with 40% to 60% seen just once and around a sixth held by the top ten. The CDR3 is made up of 14 amino acids. Germline V lookup: CDR1 MDHEN, CDR2 SYDVKM. The chain has TRBV28 and TRBJ2-5, with TRBD1 matching over 8 bases. The TCR comes from a female donor with breast cancer. Some clones in this sample may be carry-over from other donors' samples. The sample consisted of tumor-adjacent breast tissue. For the CDR3, the DNA is TGTGCCAGCAGCTTATCTTATATTACAGGGGGGACGTACTTC. Its protein is CASSLSYITGGTYF.